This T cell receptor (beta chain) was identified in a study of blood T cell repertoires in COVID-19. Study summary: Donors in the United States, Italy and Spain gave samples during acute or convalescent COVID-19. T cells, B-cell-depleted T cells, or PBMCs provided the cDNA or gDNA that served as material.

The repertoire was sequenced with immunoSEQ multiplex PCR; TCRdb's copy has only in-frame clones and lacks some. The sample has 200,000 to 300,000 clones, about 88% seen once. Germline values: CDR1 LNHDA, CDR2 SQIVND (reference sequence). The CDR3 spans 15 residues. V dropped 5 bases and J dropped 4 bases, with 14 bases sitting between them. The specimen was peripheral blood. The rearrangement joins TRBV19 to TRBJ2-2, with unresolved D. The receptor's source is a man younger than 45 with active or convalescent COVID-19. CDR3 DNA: TGTGCCAGTAGTCCGGCTAGTTACGGCACCGGGGAGCTGTTTTTT. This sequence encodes CASSPASYGTGELFF.